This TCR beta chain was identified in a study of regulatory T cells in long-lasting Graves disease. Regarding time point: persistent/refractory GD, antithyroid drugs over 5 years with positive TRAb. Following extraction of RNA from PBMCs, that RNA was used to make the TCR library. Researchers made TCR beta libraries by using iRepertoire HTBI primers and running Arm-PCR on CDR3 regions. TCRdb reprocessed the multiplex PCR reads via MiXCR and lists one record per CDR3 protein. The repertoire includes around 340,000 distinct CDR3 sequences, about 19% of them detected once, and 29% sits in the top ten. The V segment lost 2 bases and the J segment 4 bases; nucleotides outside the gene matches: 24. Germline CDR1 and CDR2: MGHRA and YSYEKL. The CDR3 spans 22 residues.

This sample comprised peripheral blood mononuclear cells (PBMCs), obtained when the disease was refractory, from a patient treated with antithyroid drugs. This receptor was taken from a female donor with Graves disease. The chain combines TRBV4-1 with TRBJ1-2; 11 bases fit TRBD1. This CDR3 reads CASSQPGEIYGQGARGAYGYTF. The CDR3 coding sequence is TGCGCCAGCAGCCAACCAGGGGAGATTTACGGACAGGGGGCGCGGGGGGCCTATGGCTACACCTTC.